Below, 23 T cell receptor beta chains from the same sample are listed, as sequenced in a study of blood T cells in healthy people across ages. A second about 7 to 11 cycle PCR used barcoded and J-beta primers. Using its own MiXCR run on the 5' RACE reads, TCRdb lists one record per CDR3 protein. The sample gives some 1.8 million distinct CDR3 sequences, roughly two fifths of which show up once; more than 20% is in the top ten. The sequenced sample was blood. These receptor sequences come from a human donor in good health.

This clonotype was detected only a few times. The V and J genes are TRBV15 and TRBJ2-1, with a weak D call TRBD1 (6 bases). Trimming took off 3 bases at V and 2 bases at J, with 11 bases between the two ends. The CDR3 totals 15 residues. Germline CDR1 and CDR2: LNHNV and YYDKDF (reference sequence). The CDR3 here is CATSSEGGPYNEQFF. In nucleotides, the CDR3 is TGTGCCACCAGCAGTGAAGGGGGACCCTACAATGAGCAGTTCTTC.

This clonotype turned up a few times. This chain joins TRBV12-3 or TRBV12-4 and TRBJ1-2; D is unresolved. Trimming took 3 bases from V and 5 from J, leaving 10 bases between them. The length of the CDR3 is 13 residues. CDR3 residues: CASSFGARYGYTF. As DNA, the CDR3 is TGTGCCAGCAGTTTCGGTGCTCGGTATGGCTACACCTTC.

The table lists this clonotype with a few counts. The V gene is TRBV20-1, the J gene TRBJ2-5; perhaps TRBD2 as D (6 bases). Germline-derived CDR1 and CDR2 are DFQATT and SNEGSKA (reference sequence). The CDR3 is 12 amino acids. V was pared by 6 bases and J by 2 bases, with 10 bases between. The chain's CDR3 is CSAAGQQETQYF. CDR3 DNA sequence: TGCAGTGCCGCGGGGCAACAAGAGACCCAGTACTTC.

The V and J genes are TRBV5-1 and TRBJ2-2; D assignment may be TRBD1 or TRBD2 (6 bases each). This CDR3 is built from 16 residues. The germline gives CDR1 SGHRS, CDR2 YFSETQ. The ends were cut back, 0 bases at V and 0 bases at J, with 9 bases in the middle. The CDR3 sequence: CASSLAGAANTGELFF. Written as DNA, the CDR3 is TGCGCCAGCAGCTTGGCGGGGGCTGCGAACACCGGGGAGCTGTTTTTT. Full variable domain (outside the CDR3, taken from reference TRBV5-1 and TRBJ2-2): KAGVTQTPRYLIKTRGQQVTLSCSPISGHRSVSWYQQTPGQGLQFLFEYFSETQRNKGNFPGRFSGRQFSNSRSEMNVSTLELGDSALYLCASSLAGAANTGELFFGEGSRLTVL.

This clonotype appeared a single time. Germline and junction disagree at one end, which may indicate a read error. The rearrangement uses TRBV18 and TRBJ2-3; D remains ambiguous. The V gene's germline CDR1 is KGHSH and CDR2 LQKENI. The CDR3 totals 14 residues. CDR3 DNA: TGTGCCAGCTCACCGCAGCGTAGAGCAGATACGCGGTATTTT. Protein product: CASSPQRRADTRYF.

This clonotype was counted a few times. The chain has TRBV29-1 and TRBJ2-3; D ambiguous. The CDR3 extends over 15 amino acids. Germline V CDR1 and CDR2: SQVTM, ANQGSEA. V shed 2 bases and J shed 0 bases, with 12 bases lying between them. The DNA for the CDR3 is TGCAGCGTTGAAAGCTTTGAGTTCAGCACAGATACGCAGTATTTT. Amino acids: CSVESFEFSTDTQYF.

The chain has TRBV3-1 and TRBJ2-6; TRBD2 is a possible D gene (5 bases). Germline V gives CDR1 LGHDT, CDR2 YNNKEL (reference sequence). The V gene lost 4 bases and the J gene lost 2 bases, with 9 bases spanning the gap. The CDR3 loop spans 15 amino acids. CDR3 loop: CASSLGSPGANVLTF. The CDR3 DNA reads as TGTGCCAGCAGCCTAGGGAGTCCTGGGGCCAACGTCCTGACTTTC.

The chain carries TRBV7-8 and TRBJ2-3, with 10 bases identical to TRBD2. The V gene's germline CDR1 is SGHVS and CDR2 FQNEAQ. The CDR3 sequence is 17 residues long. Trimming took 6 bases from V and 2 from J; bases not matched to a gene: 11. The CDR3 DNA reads TGTGCCAGCAGGGCAGGAGCGGGGGGGCTTCCCACAGATACGCAGTATTTT. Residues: CASRAGAGGLPTDTQYF.

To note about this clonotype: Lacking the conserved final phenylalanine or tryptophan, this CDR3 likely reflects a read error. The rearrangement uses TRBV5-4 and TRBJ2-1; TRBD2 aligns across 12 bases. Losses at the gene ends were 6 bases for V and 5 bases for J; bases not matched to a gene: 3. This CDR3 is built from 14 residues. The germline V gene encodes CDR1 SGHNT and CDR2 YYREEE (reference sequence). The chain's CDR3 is CASTPSGGDNEQFL. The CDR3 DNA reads TGTGCCAGCACCCCTAGCGGGGGGGACAATGAGCAGTTCCTC.

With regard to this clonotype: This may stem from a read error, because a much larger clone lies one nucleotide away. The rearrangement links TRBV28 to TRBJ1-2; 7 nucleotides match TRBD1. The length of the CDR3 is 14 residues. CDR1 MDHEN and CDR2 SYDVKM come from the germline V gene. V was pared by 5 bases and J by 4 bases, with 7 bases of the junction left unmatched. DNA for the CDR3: TGTGCCAGCAGTCCTCAGACAGGGACCTATGGCTACACCTTC. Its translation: CASSPQTGTYGYTF.

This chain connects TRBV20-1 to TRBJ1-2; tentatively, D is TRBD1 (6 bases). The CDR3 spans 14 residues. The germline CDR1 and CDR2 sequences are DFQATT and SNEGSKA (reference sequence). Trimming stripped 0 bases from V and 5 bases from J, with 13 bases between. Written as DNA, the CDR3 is TGCAGTGCTAGAGATATCCACAGGGCGTATGGCTACACCTTC. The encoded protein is CSARDIHRAYGYTF.

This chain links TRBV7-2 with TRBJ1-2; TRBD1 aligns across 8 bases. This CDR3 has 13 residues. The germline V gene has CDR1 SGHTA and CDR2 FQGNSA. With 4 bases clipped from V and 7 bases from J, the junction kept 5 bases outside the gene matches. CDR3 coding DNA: TGTGCCAGCAGCTCACAGGGGGAAAGTGGCTACACCTTC. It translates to CASSSQGESGYTF.

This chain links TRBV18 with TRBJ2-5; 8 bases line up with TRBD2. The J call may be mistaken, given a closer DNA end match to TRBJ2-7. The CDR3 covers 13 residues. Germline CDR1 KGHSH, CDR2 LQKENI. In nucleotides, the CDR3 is TGTGCCAGCTCCACCCGGCGGGGGGACGAGCAGTACTTC. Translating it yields CASSTRRGDEQYF.

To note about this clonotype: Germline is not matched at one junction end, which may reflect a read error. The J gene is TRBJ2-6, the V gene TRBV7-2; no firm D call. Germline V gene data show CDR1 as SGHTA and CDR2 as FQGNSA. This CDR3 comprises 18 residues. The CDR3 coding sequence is TGTGCCAGCAGCTTATTTCCGGCAGCCGACGGTGGGACCAACGTCCTGACTTTC. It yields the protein CASSLFPAADGGTNVLTF.

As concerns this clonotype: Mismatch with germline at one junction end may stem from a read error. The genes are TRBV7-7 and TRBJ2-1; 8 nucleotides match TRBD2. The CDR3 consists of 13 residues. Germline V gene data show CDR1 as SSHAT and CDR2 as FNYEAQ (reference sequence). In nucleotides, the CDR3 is TGTGCTAGCAGCCCTAGCGGGCAAGAGACCCAGTTCTTC. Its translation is CASSPSGQETQFF.

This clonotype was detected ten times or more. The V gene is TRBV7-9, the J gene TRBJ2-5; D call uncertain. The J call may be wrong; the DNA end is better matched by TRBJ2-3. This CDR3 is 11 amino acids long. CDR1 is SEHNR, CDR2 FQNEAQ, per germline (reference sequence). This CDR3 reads CASSLVGTQYF. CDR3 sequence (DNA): TGTGCCAGCAGCTTAGTGGGTACGCAGTATTTT.

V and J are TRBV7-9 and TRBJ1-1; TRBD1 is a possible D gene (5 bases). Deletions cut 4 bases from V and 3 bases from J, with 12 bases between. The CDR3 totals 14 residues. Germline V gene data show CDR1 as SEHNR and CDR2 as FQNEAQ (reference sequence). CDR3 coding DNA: TGTGCCAGCAGCTCCCAGGGATCCGACACTGAAGCTTTCTTT. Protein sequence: CASSSQGSDTEAFF.

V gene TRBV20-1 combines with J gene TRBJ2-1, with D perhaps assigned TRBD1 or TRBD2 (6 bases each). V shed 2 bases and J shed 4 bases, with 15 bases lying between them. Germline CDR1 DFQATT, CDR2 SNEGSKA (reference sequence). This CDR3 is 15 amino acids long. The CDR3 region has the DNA TGCAGTGCTAGACCCCGGGGGCCCTCTTACAATGAGCAGTTCTTC. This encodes CSARPRGPSYNEQFF.

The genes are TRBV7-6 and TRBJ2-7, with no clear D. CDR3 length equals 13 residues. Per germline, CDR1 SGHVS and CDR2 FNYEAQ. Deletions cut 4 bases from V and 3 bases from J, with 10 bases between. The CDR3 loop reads CASSSLTDYEQYF. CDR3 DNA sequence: TGTGCCAGCAGCTCCCTAACCGACTACGAGCAGTACTTC.

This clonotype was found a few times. The CDR3 bases are TGTGCCAGCAGCTCTCACGTTGACAGATACTACAATGAGCAGTTCTTC. This codes for CASSSHVDRYYNEQFF. The chain combines TRBV11-2 with TRBJ2-1; D may be TRBD1 (5 bases). This CDR3 has 16 residues. Germline loops: CDR1 SGHAT, CDR2 FQNNGV. V was cut by 4 bases and J by 3 bases, with 16 bases left in between.

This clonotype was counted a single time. The CDR3 here is CASSRDGTGVDSYNEQFF. As DNA, the CDR3 is TGTGCCAGCAGCCGAGATGGGACAGGGGTCGACTCTTACAATGAGCAGTTCTTC. This chain connects TRBV4-2 to TRBJ2-1, with 10 bases matching TRBD1. After removal of 4 bases from V and 4 bases from J, the junction contained 13 bases not matched to a gene. The CDR3 sequence is 18 residues long. CDR1 is LGHNA and CDR2 is YNFKEQ in the germline V gene.

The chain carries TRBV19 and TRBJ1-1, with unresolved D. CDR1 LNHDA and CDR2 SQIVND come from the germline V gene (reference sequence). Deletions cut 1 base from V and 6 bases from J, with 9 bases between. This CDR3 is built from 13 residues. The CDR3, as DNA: TGTGCCAGTAGTATAGTCGGAGGCGCTGAAGCTTTCTTT. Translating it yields CASSIVGGAEAFF.

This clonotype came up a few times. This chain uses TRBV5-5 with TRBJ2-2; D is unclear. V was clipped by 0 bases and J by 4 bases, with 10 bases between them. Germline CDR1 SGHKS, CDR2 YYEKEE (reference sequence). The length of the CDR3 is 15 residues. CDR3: CASSLAGVVTGELFF. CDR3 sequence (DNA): TGTGCCAGCAGCTTGGCCGGCGTGGTCACCGGGGAGCTGTTTTTT.